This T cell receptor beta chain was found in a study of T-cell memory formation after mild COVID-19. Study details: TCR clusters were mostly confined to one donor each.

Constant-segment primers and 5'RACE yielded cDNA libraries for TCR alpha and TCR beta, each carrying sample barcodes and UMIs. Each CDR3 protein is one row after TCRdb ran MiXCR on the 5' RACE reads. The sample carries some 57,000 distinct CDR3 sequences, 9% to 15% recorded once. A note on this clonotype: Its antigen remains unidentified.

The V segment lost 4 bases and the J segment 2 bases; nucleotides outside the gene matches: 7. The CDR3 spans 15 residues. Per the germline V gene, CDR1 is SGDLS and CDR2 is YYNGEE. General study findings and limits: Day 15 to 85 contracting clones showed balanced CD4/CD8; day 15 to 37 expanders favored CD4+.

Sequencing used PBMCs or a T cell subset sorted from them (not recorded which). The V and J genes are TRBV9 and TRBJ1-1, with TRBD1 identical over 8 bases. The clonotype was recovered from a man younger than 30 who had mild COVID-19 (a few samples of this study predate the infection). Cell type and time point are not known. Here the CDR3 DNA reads TGTGCCAGCAGCCCAGTAGGACAGGGAAACACTGAAGCTTTCTTT. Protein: CASSPVGQGNTEAFF. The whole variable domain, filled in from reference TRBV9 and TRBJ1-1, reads DSGVTQTPKHLITATGQRVTLRCSPRSGDLSVYWYQQSLDQGLQFLIQYYNGEERAKGNILERFSAQQFPDLHSELNLSSLELGDSALYFCASSPVGQGNTEAFFGQGTRLTVV.